The next 27 T cell receptor beta chains were all read from a single sample in a study of blood T cell repertoires in COVID-19. TCRdb keeps only in-frame clones here, not all; method: immunoSEQ multiplex PCR. The sample has 95,000 to 100,000 clones, about 80% seen once. The sequencing input was peripheral blood. The receptors were sampled from a human donor in a cohort sampled during active COVID-19.

This clone was counted once. The CDR3 DNA follows: TGCGCCAGCAGTGGGGACAGGGTCAATTCACCCCTCCACTTT. This encodes CASSGDRVNSPLHF. V gene TRBV10-2 combines with J gene TRBJ1-6, with 9 bases matching TRBD1. V shed 4 bases and J 7 bases; nucleotides not matched to a gene: 2. The germline V gene encodes CDR1 WSHSY and CDR2 SAAADI. The CDR3 extends over 14 amino acids.

The V call is TRBV6-1, the J call TRBJ1-2; D is unclear. Per the germline V gene, CDR1 is MNHNS and CDR2 is SASEGT. The ends were cut back, 2 bases at V and 7 bases at J, with 14 bases in the middle. The CDR3 loop spans 14 amino acids. Here the CDR3 reads CASSENGRLGGYTF. The CDR3 coding sequence is TGTGCCAGCAGTGAAAACGGTCGTCTAGGTGGCTACACCTTC.

With respect to this clone: One end of the junction varies from germline; a read error may be responsible. The chain employs TRBV18 and TRBJ1-6, with no clear D. Germline CDR1 and CDR2: KGHSH and LQKENI. CDR3 size: 14 residues. CDR3 protein: CASSRASSNSPLHF. CDR3 DNA: TGTGCCAGCTCACGGGCATCCTCTAATTCACCCCTCCACTTT.

The chain uses TRBV2 and TRBJ2-7; TRBD1 aligns across 7 bases. Germline CDR1 and CDR2: SNHLY and FYNNEI. The CDR3 runs 15 residues. Germline trimming cut 0 bases from V and 2 bases from J; bases unmatched to any gene: 4. The CDR3 DNA sequence: TGTGCCAGCAGTGAAGCGCAGGGACAGCCCTACGAGCAGTACTTC. Protein sequence: CASSEAQGQPYEQYF.

The CDR3 DNA reads as TGTGCCAGCAGTGAAGTTTGGGCAGCACATAATTCACCCCTCCACTTT. It yields the protein CASSEVWAAHNSPLHF. This chain links TRBV6-1 with TRBJ1-6; D is ambiguous. The V and J ends lost 1 base and 5 bases respectively, with 12 bases between them. Germline V gene lookup returns CDR1 MNHNS and CDR2 SASEGT. This CDR3 comprises 16 residues.

The gene calls are TRBV5-1 and TRBJ2-2; possibly TRBD1 for D (5 bases). Trimming shortened V by 4 bases and J by 4 bases, and 11 bases separated the two germline ends. Germline V lookup: CDR1 SGHRS, CDR2 YFSETQ. The CDR3 contains 14 residues. CDR3 region: CASSPDTFTGELFF. Written as DNA, the CDR3 is TGCGCCAGCAGCCCGGACACGTTCACCGGGGAGCTGTTTTTT.

This chain uses TRBV18 with TRBJ2-7; possibly TRBD2 for D (5 bases). Germline values: CDR1 KGHSH, CDR2 LQKENI. This CDR3 comprises 14 residues. Trimming left V 4 bases short and J 5 bases short, with 15 bases between. The DNA of the CDR3 is TGTGCCAGCTCACACCTACGGGGTGACGACGAGCAGTACTTC. Translating it yields CASSHLRGDDEQYF.

The chain is built from TRBV7-2 and TRBJ2-3; no clear D gene. Germline assignment: CDR1 SGHTA and CDR2 FQGNSA. Trimming took off 5 bases at V and 8 bases at J, with 8 bases between the two ends. The CDR3 covers 11 residues. The CDR3 DNA reads as TGTGCCAGCAGCGAAGTCGGTACGCAGTATTTT. Its translation: CASSEVGTQYF.

V usage is TRBV5-6 and J usage is TRBJ2-7; 9 positions agree with TRBD1. This CDR3 spans 15 amino acids. J was trimmed by 3 bases and V by 4 bases; bases with no gene match: 8. Germline V gene sequence: CDR1 SGHDT, CDR2 YYEEEE. The DNA for the CDR3 is TGTGCCAGCAGCCAACTAGGACAGGGGAACTACGAGCAGTACTTC. It encodes CASSQLGQGNYEQYF.

The chain uses TRBV6-6 and TRBJ1-3; 8 positions agree with TRBD1. With V trimmed by 5 bases and J by 1 base, 4 bases remained unmatched. The CDR3 contains 15 residues. CDR1 is MNHNY and CDR2 is SVGAGI in the germline V gene (reference sequence). The CDR3 loop reads CASSRDRRSGNTIYF. In DNA form, the CDR3 reads TGTGCCAGCAGTCGGGACAGGCGGTCTGGAAACACCATATATTTT.

The chain carries TRBV28 and TRBJ1-6; 9 bases line up with TRBD1. This CDR3 spans 18 amino acids. Germline values: CDR1 MDHEN, CDR2 SYDVKM. With V trimmed by 2 bases and J by 1 base, 6 bases remained unmatched. CDR3: CASSLPRTGASYNSPLHF. CDR3 DNA sequence: TGTGCCAGCAGTTTACCCCGGACAGGGGCATCCTATAATTCACCCCTCCACTTT.

The CDR3 region is CASSLGTAETQYF. The CDR3 nucleotides are TGTGCCAGCAGCTTGGGGACAGCGGAGACCCAGTACTTC. The chain combines TRBV7-2 with TRBJ2-5, with 7 bases aligning to TRBD1. Germline CDR1 reads SGHTA; CDR2 reads FQGNSA. Trimming cost V 3 bases and J 5 bases; bases outside gene matches: 3. CDR3 length: 13 residues. The full variable domain, completed using reference TRBV7-2 and TRBJ2-5, is GAGVSQSPSNKVTEKGKDVELRCDPISGHTALYWYRQSLGQGLEFLIYFQGNSAPDKSGLPSDRFSAERTGGSVSTLTIQRTQQEDSAVYLCASSLGTAETQYFGPGTRLLVL.

The DNA of the CDR3 is TGTGCCATCAGTGAGATGGGGGGAGCCACTGAAGCTTTCTTT. Translating it yields CAISEMGGATEAFF. The rearrangement links TRBV10-3 to TRBJ1-1; possibly TRBD1 for D (5 bases). Looked up from germline, CDR1 is ENHRY and CDR2 is SYGVKD. The CDR3 runs 14 residues. The V end lost 2 bases, the J end lost 4 bases, and 11 bases lay between the germline ends.

CDR3 amino acids: CASSEQGNTEAFF. In nucleotides, the CDR3 is TGCGCCAGCAGTGAACAGGGGAACACTGAAGCTTTCTTT. The chain combines TRBV10-2 with TRBJ1-1, with a tentative D call TRBD1 (6 bases). Germline-derived CDR1 and CDR2 are WSHSY and SAAADI. V was shortened by 3 bases and J by 1 base, with 6 bases between the two germline ends. The CDR3 consists of 13 residues.

CDR3 in amino acids: CASSMRGTNTGELFF. The DNA of the CDR3 is TGTGCCAGTAGTATGCGCGGAACGAACACCGGGGAGCTGTTTTTT. The V call is TRBV19, the J call TRBJ2-2; no definite D call. The germline V gene encodes CDR1 LNHDA and CDR2 SQIVND (reference sequence). The V and J ends lost 3 bases and 0 bases respectively, with 8 bases between them. This CDR3 contains 15 residues.

The chain uses TRBV6-6 and TRBJ2-2; 9 nucleotides match TRBD1. The germline CDR1 and CDR2 sequences are MNHNY and SVGAGI (reference sequence). The CDR3 runs 16 residues. Trimming took 5 bases from V and 4 from J; bases not matched to a gene: 8. The CDR3, as DNA: TGTGCCAGCAGTATTAGACAGGGGGTGAGCACCGGGGAGCTGTTTTTT. Its translation is CASSIRQGVSTGELFF.

This clone was observed once. This chain connects TRBV2 to TRBJ1-5; 9 nucleotides align to TRBD1. The CDR3 consists of 14 residues. CDR1 is SNHLY, CDR2 FYNNEI, per germline. Trimming cost V 5 bases and J 4 bases; bases outside gene matches: 3. DNA for the CDR3: TGTGCCAGCAGTCGAGGGACAGGGAATCAGCCCCAGCATTTT. This sequence encodes CASSRGTGNQPQHF.

The chain uses TRBV25-1 and TRBJ1-2, with TRBD1 identical over 7 bases. CDR3 length: 14 amino acids. Germline loops: CDR1 MGHDK, CDR2 SYGVNS. V was clipped by 5 bases and J by 0 bases; unmatched bases: 3. In nucleotides, the CDR3 is TGTGCCAGCAGTCTGGGACAGCCTAACTATGGCTACACCTTC. It encodes CASSLGQPNYGYTF.

The V gene is TRBV28, the J gene TRBJ2-2, with TRBD1 matching 10 bases. The germline gives CDR1 MDHEN, CDR2 SYDVKM. The CDR3 is 18 amino acids. J gave up 1 base and V 5 bases, and 10 bases lay outside the gene matches. CDR3 residues: CASSQPLGQGENTGELFF. The CDR3 nucleotides are TGTGCCAGCAGTCAACCCTTAGGACAGGGGGAGAACACCGGGGAGCTGTTTTTT.

This chain links TRBV19 with TRBJ1-2, with 7 bases aligning to TRBD1. The length of the CDR3 is 16 residues. V trimming: 10 bases; J trimming: 0 bases; junction bases outside the gene matches: 14. Germline V gene sequence: CDR1 LNHDA, CDR2 SQIVND (reference sequence). Written as DNA, the CDR3 is TGTGCCACCTCCAAAGAAAGGACAGGCCCTAACTATGGCTACACCTTC. Protein sequence: CATSKERTGPNYGYTF.

For this clone: A read error may produce the germline difference seen at one junction end. The chain joins TRBV7-7 to TRBJ1-5; possibly TRBD1 for D (5 bases). Germline CDR1 reads SSHAT; CDR2 reads FNYEAQ (reference sequence). The CDR3 has 17 amino acids. The CDR3 bases are TGTGCTAGCAGCTTAAGTCCAGGGCCCTATAGCAATCAGCCCCAGCATTTT. This encodes CASSLSPGPYSNQPQHF.

This clone appeared a single time. The V call is TRBV5-3, the J call TRBJ1-1, with 8 bases matching TRBD1. TRBV5-3 is annotated as an ORF whose role is uncertain. The J segment lost 1 base and the V segment lost 8 bases, leaving 7 bases of the junction unmatched. The CDR3 is 14 amino acids. Here the CDR3 DNA reads TGTGCCAGTATACCGGGACAGGAGAACACTGAAGCTTTCTTT. It yields the protein CASIPGQENTEAFF.

CDR3 region: CASSPLQGAAYEQYF. CDR3 DNA: TGTGCCAGCAGCCCGCTCCAGGGGGCGGCCTACGAGCAGTACTTC. J is TRBJ2-7 and V is TRBV5-5; TRBD1 matches at 8 bases. J lost 2 bases, V lost 4 bases, and 8 bases had no gene match. Germline V gene lookup returns CDR1 SGHKS and CDR2 YYEKEE (reference sequence). This CDR3 has 15 amino acids.

This clone occurred a few times. This sequence joins TRBV19 and TRBJ1-1, with D hard to call. Trimming left V 4 bases short and J 7 bases short, with 16 bases between. Germline CDR1 LNHDA, CDR2 SQIVND (reference sequence). This CDR3 is built from 14 residues. The CDR3 is CASSSGVEVNEAFF. CDR3 bases: TGTGCCAGTAGTAGCGGGGTGGAGGTGAATGAAGCTTTCTTT.

V is TRBV6-5 and J is TRBJ1-1; D is perhaps TRBD1 (5 bases). CDR3 length equals 12 residues. Trimming pared 9 bases from V and 7 bases from J, leaving 15 bases between. Germline V gene data show CDR1 as MNHEY and CDR2 as SVGAGI. The CDR3 spells CASQGEIGEAFF. For the CDR3, the DNA is TGTGCCAGTCAAGGGGAAATAGGTGAAGCTTTCTTT.

In this sample, this clone turned up once. CDR3: CSASPAPEQFF. The CDR3 DNA reads TGCAGTGCTAGTCCAGCGCCCGAGCAGTTCTTC. The chain has TRBV20-1 and TRBJ2-1; no clear D. Trimming pared 3 bases from V and 10 bases from J, leaving 10 bases between. CDR3 size: 11 residues. The germline V gene encodes CDR1 DFQATT and CDR2 SNEGSKA (reference sequence).

The J gene is TRBJ2-2, the V gene TRBV7-3; 8 bases fit TRBD2. The length of the CDR3 is 17 residues. Germline V CDR1 and CDR2: SGHTA, FQGTGA. V trimming: 7 bases; J trimming: 2 bases; junction bases outside the gene matches: 12. CDR3 sequence: CASTSGGGPPNTGELFF. The CDR3 DNA follows: TGTGCCAGCACCTCCGGGGGGGGTCCTCCTAACACCGGGGAGCTGTTTTTT.